A single sample is the source of the 13 T cell receptor beta chains below, sequenced in a study of blood T cell repertoires in COVID-19 (dated by TCRdb to about 2020). Libraries came from the immunoSEQ multiplex PCR assay. TCRdb took this table from immuneACCESS and kept in-frame rearrangements with V and J called. Such tables lack part of the clones; where checked against another copy, unresolved V genes explain under half of the gap, and the rest is unexplained. Across this sample there are tens of thousands of clones, with approximately 79% seen only once. The ten top clones hold more than 9% of the sample. Sample: peripheral blood. These TCRs come from a human donor in a cohort sampled during active COVID-19.

J is TRBJ1-1 and V is TRBV25-1; 7 bases agree with TRBD1. V shed 5 bases and J 4 bases; nucleotides not matched to a gene: 10. CDR1 is MGHDK and CDR2 is SYGVNS in the germline V gene. This CDR3 has 15 amino acids. Here the CDR3 DNA reads TGTGCCAGCAGTCCCCAGAGACAGGGTGGCACTGAAGCTTTCTTT. This encodes CASSPQRQGGTEAFF.

The chain uses TRBV7-6 and TRBJ2-7; the match to TRBD1 covers 10 bases. In germline, CDR1 is SGHVS, CDR2 FNYEAQ. J lost 2 bases, V lost 1 base, and 5 bases had no gene match. The CDR3 loop spans 16 amino acids. As DNA, the CDR3 is TGTGCCAGCAGCTTAGAACCGGGACAGGGGACCTACGAGCAGTACTTC. Protein sequence: CASSLEPGQGTYEQYF.

The gene calls are TRBV7-8 and TRBJ1-2; tentative D call: TRBD1 (6 bases). The V end lost 5 bases, the J end lost 6 bases, and 10 bases lay between the germline ends. Germline V CDR1 and CDR2: SGHVS, FQNEAQ. The CDR3 consists of 12 residues. This CDR3 reads CASSRGGDGYTF. The CDR3 nucleotides are TGTGCCAGCAGCAGAGGGGGGGATGGCTACACCTTC.

V usage is TRBV7-9 and J usage is TRBJ2-7; 11 bases fit TRBD1. The J segment lost 6 bases and the V segment lost 3 bases, leaving 1 base of the junction unmatched. CDR1 is SEHNR, CDR2 FQNEAQ, per germline (reference sequence). CDR3 length equals 13 residues. CDR3 in DNA: TGTGCCAGCAGCTTGGGACAGGGGGTCGAGCAGTACTTC. It yields the protein CASSLGQGVEQYF.

This chain links TRBV9 with TRBJ2-7; 10 bases are a match to TRBD2. V lost 0 bases and J lost 3; bases outside the gene matches: 0. Germline loops: CDR1 SGDLS, CDR2 YYNGEE. CDR3 size: 14 residues. CDR3 bases: TGTGCCAGCAGCGTAGCTAGCGGGGGCTACGAGCAGTACTTC. Amino acid sequence: CASSVASGGYEQYF.

This clone was recorded a few times. The chain employs TRBV30 and TRBJ2-7; perhaps TRBD2 as D (6 bases). The CDR3 loop spans 15 amino acids. The ends were cut back, 0 bases at V and 0 bases at J, with 12 bases in the middle. Germline V lookup: CDR1 GTSNPN, CDR2 SVGIG (reference sequence). This CDR3 reads CAWSVGGHSSYEQYF. The CDR3 DNA reads as TGTGCCTGGAGTGTAGGAGGGCACAGCTCCTACGAGCAGTACTTC.

The rearrangement uses TRBV9 and TRBJ2-7; the match to TRBD1 covers 10 bases. There are 16 residues in the CDR3. Germline V gives CDR1 SGDLS, CDR2 YYNGEE. The junction had 8 bases not matched to a gene; V was cut back by 4 bases and J by 1 base. The CDR3 reads CASSPGQGLWSYEQYF. DNA for the CDR3: TGTGCCAGCAGCCCGGGACAGGGGTTATGGTCCTACGAGCAGTACTTC.

The CDR3 is CASSPLDRVVTEAFF. DNA of the CDR3: TGTGCCAGTAGTCCCTTGGACAGGGTTGTCACTGAAGCTTTCTTT. This chain connects TRBV19 to TRBJ1-1; 8 bases are a match to TRBD1. The CDR3 is made up of 15 amino acids. V shed 5 bases, J shed 4 bases, and the junction held 9 bases outside the gene matches. Germline CDR1 is LNHDA and CDR2 is SQIVND (reference sequence). The whole variable domain, remainder taken from reference TRBV19 and TRBJ1-1, is DGGITQSPKYLFRKEGQNVTLSCEQNLNHDAMYWYRQDPGQGLRLIYYSQIVNDFQKGDIAEGYSVSREKKESFPLTVTSAQKNPTAFYLCASSPLDRVVTEAFFGQGTRLTVV.

The rearrangement uses TRBV13 and TRBJ1-4; D ambiguous. Germline V lookup: CDR1 PRHDT, CDR2 FYEKMQ (reference sequence). The CDR3 has 13 residues. The ends were cut back, 4 bases at V and 5 bases at J, with 8 bases in the middle. In DNA, the CDR3 is TGTGCCAGCAGCTCAGGTCAAAATGAAAAACTGTTTTTT. Translated: CASSSGQNEKLFF.

The chain carries TRBV28 and TRBJ1-2; 7 bases are a match to TRBD1. The ends lost 7 bases at V and 4 bases at J; junction bases unmatched: 6. The CDR3 loop spans 13 amino acids. The germline V gene has CDR1 MDHEN and CDR2 SYDVKM. The CDR3 reads CASTSGTVYGYTF. CDR3 DNA sequence: TGTGCCAGCACCTCCGGGACAGTCTATGGCTACACCTTC.

This clone came up a few times. This rearrangement joins TRBV18 to TRBJ1-1; D remains ambiguous. The CDR3 contains 13 residues. Germline V lookup: CDR1 KGHSH, CDR2 LQKENI. With 2 bases removed from V and 2 bases from J, the gap between germline ends came to 6 bases. The chain's CDR3 is CASSPTGNTEAFF. The CDR3 DNA is TGTGCCAGCTCACCAACGGGTAACACTGAAGCTTTCTTT.

This rearrangement joins TRBV13 to TRBJ1-1; D gene ambiguous. The CDR3 consists of 16 residues. Trimming took 5 bases from V and 2 from J, leaving 18 bases between them. Germline V gene sequence: CDR1 PRHDT, CDR2 FYEKMQ (reference sequence). CDR3 coding DNA: TGTGCCAGCAGCCCCGAGGTGGCGGAAGGCAACACTGAAGCTTTCTTT. Protein sequence: CASSPEVAEGNTEAFF.

This clone showed up just once. This chain connects TRBV6-5 to TRBJ1-2; tentative D call: TRBD1 (6 bases). The CDR3 sequence is 12 residues long. Germline V gene data show CDR1 as MNHEY and CDR2 as SVGAGI. Trimming removed 5 bases from V and 7 bases from J, with 11 bases in between. Here the CDR3 DNA reads TGTGCCAGCAGTACGGGGGGCACTGGCTACACCTTC. This encodes CASSTGGTGYTF.